These T cell receptor beta chains were read from a single sample in a study of blood T cells in healthy people across ages. TCRdb recomputed calls from the 5' RACE reads with MiXCR, one row per CDR3 protein. The table has fewer than 900,000 distinct CDR3 sequences, roughly 47% seen once. Sequences were obtained from blood. The receptors derive from an older woman in good health. Each CDR3 is given with its conserved first and last residue. The D gene is left open where the match is weak. A row's size may be missing; if present it is once, few, many or a size class.

j_gene | d_gene | abundance | v_gene | CDR3aa | CDR3nt
TRBJ2-7 | TRBD2 | few | TRBV5-1 | CASSLGASGYEQYF | TGCGCCAGCAGCTTGGGTGCTAGCGGATACGAGCAGTACTTC
TRBJ2-5 | TRBD2 | - | TRBV9 | CASSRTSGIQETQYF | TGTGCCAGCAGTCGTACTAGCGGGATCCAAGAGACCCAGTACTTC
TRBJ2-4 | - | - | TRBV9 | CASSPATGLLAKNIQYF | TGTGCCAGCAGCCCCGCAACAGGTTTGTTAGCCAAAAACATTCAGTACTTC
TRBJ2-7 | - | once | TRBV7-3 | CASSYRGSSDEQYF | TGTGCCAGCAGCTACCGAGGGAGTTCCGACGAGCAGTACTTC
TRBJ2-1 | - | - | TRBV27 | CASSLGWELEQFF | TGTGCCAGCAGTTTAGGTTGGGAGCTTGAGCAGTTCTTC
TRBJ2-7 | - | - | TRBV20-1 | CSARAPRGSPEQYF | TGCAGTGCTAGAGCCCCTAGAGGGAGCCCCGAGCAGTACTTC
TRBJ2-7 | - | many | TRBV11-2 | CASSQERNSYEQYF | TGTGCCAGCAGCCAAGAACGGAATTCCTACGAGCAGTACTTC
TRBJ1-5 | - | - | TRBV29-1 | CSVKENTNNQPQHF | TGCAGCGTAAAAGAGAATACCAACAATCAGCCCCAGCATTTT
TRBJ1-2 | - | few | TRBV20-1 | CSARPGQVFGGYTF | TGCAGTGCTAGGCCGGGTCAAGTGTTCGGTGGCTACACCTTC
TRBJ1-5 | TRBD1 | - | TRBV6-2/TRBV6-3 | CASTRQGADNQPQHF | TGTGCCAGCACCCGGCAGGGGGCTGACAATCAGCCCCAGCATTTT
TRBJ1-1 | - | - | TRBV20-1 | CSAGTGGAGTEAFF | TGCAGTGCTGGAACTGGGGGCGCGGGGACTGAAGCTTTCTTT
TRBJ2-1 | - | few | TRBV24-1 | CATARRDEQFF | TGTGCCACCGCCAGGCGGGATGAGCAGTTCTTC
TRBJ2-7 | TRBD1 | - | TRBV28 | CASSLMDRGDEQYF | TGTGCCAGCAGTTTAATGGACAGGGGAGACGAGCAGTACTTC
TRBJ2-7 | - | once | TRBV4-2 | CASSQDLASRYEQYF | TGTGCCAGCAGCCAAGATTTGGCTAGTCGGTACGAGCAGTACTTC
TRBJ2-3 | - | many | TRBV6-5 | CASSYAWQGIPDTQYF | TGTGCCAGCAGTTACGCGTGGCAGGGCATCCCAGATACGCAGTATTTT
TRBJ2-1 | TRBD1 | - | TRBV20-1 | CSAMDRGIVYEQFF | TGCAGTGCTATGGACAGGGGGATTGTCTATGAGCAGTTCTTC
TRBJ2-5 | - | - | TRBV5-1 | CASRYGEETQYF | TGCGCCAGCAGATACGGAGAAGAGACCCAGTACTTC